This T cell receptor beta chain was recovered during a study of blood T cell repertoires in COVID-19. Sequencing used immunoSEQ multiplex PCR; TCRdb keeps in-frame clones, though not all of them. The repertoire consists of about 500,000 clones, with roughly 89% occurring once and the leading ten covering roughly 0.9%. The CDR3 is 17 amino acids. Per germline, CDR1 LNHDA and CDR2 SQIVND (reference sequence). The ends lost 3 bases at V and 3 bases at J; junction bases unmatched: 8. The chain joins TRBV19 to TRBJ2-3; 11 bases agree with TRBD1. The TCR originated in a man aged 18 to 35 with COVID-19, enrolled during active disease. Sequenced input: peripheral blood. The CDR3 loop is CASSMDWTGGATDTQYF. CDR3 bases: TGTGCCAGTAGTATGGACTGGACAGGGGGCGCGACAGATACGCAGTATTTT.